This paragraph reports one TCR beta chain. Source study methods: Researchers report that nucleated cell counts were estimated from reference gene primer amplification. Libraries were prepared by immunoSEQ multiplex PCR; TCRdb keeps only in-frame clonotypes and omits some of them. D and trimming were read from the DNA, whereas the V and J calls and clone size are those reported in that table. The data show under 250,000 clones, with about 82% seen just once and 5.5% to 6% held by the top ten. This specimen comes from a study of blood T cell repertoires in COVID-19. As for the study in general: Sources were T cells, B-cell-depleted T cells, or PBMCs; the material itself was cDNA or gDNA.

This CDR3 contains 15 residues. Trimming pared 4 bases from V and 1 base from J, leaving 14 bases between. Germline V gene sequence: CDR1 SGHRS, CDR2 YFSETQ. The chain has TRBV5-1 and TRBJ1-1, with D possibly being TRBD1 (5 bases). The specimen sequenced was peripheral blood. The receptor's source is a woman older than 75 with COVID-19, enrolled during active disease. The CDR3 nucleotides read TGCGCCAGCAGCCAGGCGGGGCGGCCGAACACTGAAGCTTTCTTT. This codes for CASSQAGRPNTEAFF.